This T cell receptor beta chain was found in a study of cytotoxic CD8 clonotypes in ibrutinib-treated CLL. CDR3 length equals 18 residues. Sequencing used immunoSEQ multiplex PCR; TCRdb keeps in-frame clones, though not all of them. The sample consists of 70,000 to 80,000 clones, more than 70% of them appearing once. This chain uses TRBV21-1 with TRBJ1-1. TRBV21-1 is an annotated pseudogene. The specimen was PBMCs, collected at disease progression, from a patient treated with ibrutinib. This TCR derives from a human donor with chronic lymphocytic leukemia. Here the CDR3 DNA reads TGTGCCAACCCTCCCCCAGCCCATCCCAAAGGCGCGAACACTGAAGCTTTCTTT. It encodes CANPPPAHPKGANTEAFF.